This TCR beta chain comes out of a study of cytomegalovirus exposure and HLA in healthy donors. The germline gives CDR1 SGHRS, CDR2 YFSETQ. Trimming removed 4 bases from V and 9 bases from J; junction bases left unmatched: 13. CDR3 size: 16 residues. Only in-frame clones appear in the TCRdb table, and some are missing; sequencing was by immunoSEQ multiplex PCR. The sample consists of 200,000 to 250,000 clones, less than 85% of them appearing once. The chain employs TRBV5-1 and TRBJ2-1; 10 bases match TRBD2. Sequenced input: PBMCs. The sequence derives from a woman aged 18-29 years in good health and CMV-seronegative. CDR3 residues: CASSPSPAGGPGEQFF. DNA for the CDR3: TGCGCCAGCAGCCCTTCCCCAGCGGGAGGGCCGGGTGAGCAGTTCTTC.